This TCR beta chain was recovered during a study of blood T cells in healthy people across ages. Germline assignment: CDR1 SGHRS and CDR2 YFSETQ. This CDR3 comprises 14 residues. Details on this clonotype: The antigen is undetermined. A read error is possible here, since a much larger clone lies one base away.

Through a sample-barcoded 5' primer and a J-beta primer mix, a second PCR was run for 7 to 11 cycles. Each single sample gave us at least 3 million CDR3-containing paired-end reads. TCRdb used MiXCR to reprocess the 5' RACE reads, holding one entry per CDR3 protein. In the table there are hundreds of thousands of distinct CDR3 sequences, about 30% of which are singletons. Findings of the study overall: It was held that the diversity estimates obtained from one million T cells were underestimates.

The TCR sequence derives from an elderly woman in good health. The chain uses TRBV5-1 and TRBJ1-5; 12 nucleotides align to TRBD1. Sequenced: blood. In DNA form, the CDR3 reads TGCACCAGCAGCGTAGGGACAGGGGGCGAACCCCAGCATTTT. Translation gives CTSSVGTGGEPQHF.